This TCR beta chain stems from a study of blood T cell repertoires in COVID-19. Study-level background: Specimens from acute and convalescent COVID-19 originated in the United States, Italy and Spain. T cells, B-cell-depleted T cells, or PBMCs supplied cDNA or gDNA.

Germline CDR1 reads MNHNY; CDR2 reads SVGAGI (reference sequence). The CDR3 has 11 amino acids. Trimming removed 4 bases from V and 4 bases from J, with 4 bases in between. Seattle-derived patients entered the study during active infection and were followed longitudinally. As processed by the authors: Cell counts per sample came from amplifying reference gene primers. Clones were read by immunoSEQ multiplex PCR, and TCRdb kept only the in-frame ones, dropping some. V, J and clone size derive from that table, while D and trimming were established from the DNA sequence. The table shows some 230,000 clones, with approximately 85% occurring only once.

Sequenced input: peripheral blood. This rearrangement joins TRBV6-6 to TRBJ1-1; unclear D gene. The receptor was derived from a woman aged 80 or older with COVID-19, enrolled during active disease. CDR3 region: CASSLSTEAFF. CDR3 bases: TGTGCCAGCAGTTTGAGCACTGAAGCTTTCTTT.